The 12 T cell receptor beta chains listed next were all sequenced from one sample in a study of blood T cell repertoires in COVID-19. Assay used: immunoSEQ multiplex PCR; TCRdb lists only in-frame clones, some missing. This table has 300,000 or so clones, 75% to 90% appearing once. The sequenced material came from peripheral blood. The receptors stem from a woman aged 40-49 years with acute or convalescent COVID-19.

This chain uses TRBV6-5 with TRBJ1-6; 9 bases line up with TRBD1. CDR3 length: 14 amino acids. Trimming removed 7 bases from V and 7 bases from J; junction bases left unmatched: 5. Germline CDR1 is MNHEY and CDR2 is SVGAGI. CDR3 bases: TGTGCCAGCATTGCCGGACAGGGGAATTCACCCCTCCACTTT. Amino acids: CASIAGQGNSPLHF.

The CDR3 DNA reads TGTGCCAGCCCAGCACAGGGGCGATCCACCGGGGAGCTGTTTTTT. This codes for CASPAQGRSTGELFF. The chain is built from TRBV6-5 and TRBJ2-2, with 7 bases identical to TRBD1. J gave up 4 bases and V 8 bases, and 10 bases lay outside the gene matches. CDR1 and CDR2 (germline): MNHEY, SVGAGI. The CDR3 covers 15 residues.

This sequence joins TRBV19 and TRBJ1-1, with D maybe TRBD1 (6 bases). Germline CDR1 and CDR2: LNHDA and SQIVND (reference sequence). This CDR3 region has 14 residues. V gave up 4 bases and J gave up 10 bases, with 19 bases separating them. The CDR3 region has the DNA TGTGCCAGTAGTAGCCCGGACAGCCTTTTAAGAGCTTTCTTT. Translation gives CASSSPDSLLRAFF. Complete variable domain (other parts from reference TRBV19 and TRBJ1-1): DGGITQSPKYLFRKEGQNVTLSCEQNLNHDAMYWYRQDPGQGLRLIYYSQIVNDFQKGDIAEGYSVSREKKESFPLTVTSAQKNPTAFYLCASSSPDSLLRAFFGQGTRLTVV.

This rearrangement joins TRBV5-6 to TRBJ1-2, with 7 bases aligning to TRBD1. This CDR3 spans 14 amino acids. J lost 4 bases, V lost 7 bases, and 10 bases had no gene match. Germline V gives CDR1 SGHDT, CDR2 YYEEEE. The chain's CDR3 is CASGTATGAYGYTF. For the CDR3, the DNA is TGTGCCAGCGGCACCGCTACAGGGGCCTATGGCTACACCTTC.

This chain joins TRBV6-5 and TRBJ1-1, with 7 bases lining up with TRBD1. CDR3 length: 15 residues. V shed 1 base and J 1 base; nucleotides not matched to a gene: 3. Germline V lookup: CDR1 MNHEY, CDR2 SVGAGI. CDR3 DNA: TGTGCCAGCAGTTACTTGACAGGGTGGAACACTGAAGCTTTCTTT. Translated: CASSYLTGWNTEAFF.

V is TRBV24-1 and J is TRBJ2-1, with D perhaps TRBD1 (6 bases). Trimming took off 0 bases at V and 10 bases at J, with 12 bases between the two ends. CDR1 is KGHDR, CDR2 SFDVKD, per germline. The CDR3 is 14 residues long. CDR3 residues: CATSDLVLGGEQFF. The CDR3 DNA reads as TGTGCCACCAGTGATTTGGTATTAGGGGGAGAGCAGTTCTTC.

The rearrangement links TRBV12-3 or TRBV12-4 to TRBJ1-5, with 7 bases matching TRBD1. Trimming cost V 3 bases and J 7 bases; bases outside gene matches: 3. The CDR3 loop spans 13 amino acids. CDR3 coding DNA: TGTGCCAGCAGTTTGGGCAGGGGGCAGCCCCAGCATTTT. This translates into CASSLGRGQPQHF.

This clone appeared a single time. The V gene is TRBV3-1 (or the pseudogene TRBV3-2), the J gene TRBJ1-3; D gene unclear. Germline V gene lookup returns CDR1 LGHDT and CDR2 YNNKEL (reference sequence). CDR3 length equals 14 residues. Trimming removed 0 bases at V and 4 bases at J, with 7 bases between. The chain's CDR3 is CASSQDGGGNTIYF. DNA of the CDR3: TGTGCCAGCAGCCAAGATGGCGGAGGAAACACCATATATTTT.

The chain has TRBV9 and TRBJ2-1, with 11 bases fitting TRBD1. With 3 bases clipped from V and 6 bases from J, the junction kept 5 bases outside the gene matches. CDR3 length equals 15 residues. The germline CDR1 and CDR2 sequences are SGDLS and YYNGEE. The CDR3 loop reads CASSGGTGGGNEQFF. The CDR3, as DNA: TGTGCCAGCAGCGGCGGGACAGGGGGTGGCAATGAGCAGTTCTTC.

V usage is TRBV7-6 and J usage is TRBJ1-2; perhaps TRBD1 as D (5 bases). CDR3 length: 14 amino acids. Germline loops: CDR1 SGHVS, CDR2 FNYEAQ. V lost 5 bases to trimming and J lost 4 bases, with 14 bases between them. The CDR3 reads CASSPAGGGYGYTF. The CDR3 DNA reads as TGTGCCAGCAGCCCCGCCGGGGGTGGCTATGGCTACACCTTC.

The CDR3 DNA follows: TGTGCCAGCAGCTTCTGGGGACTGTACTACAATGAGCAGTTCTTC. Protein sequence: CASSFWGLYYNEQFF. V and J are TRBV7-2 and TRBJ2-1; maybe TRBD2 (6 bases). V dropped 3 bases and J dropped 3 bases, with 12 bases sitting between them. Germline V gives CDR1 SGHTA, CDR2 FQGNSA. The CDR3 sequence is 15 residues long.

The chain employs TRBV7-9 and TRBJ1-5; no definite D call. V lost 1 base and J lost 2, with 6 bases in between. Germline V gives CDR1 SEHNR, CDR2 FQNEAQ (reference sequence). The CDR3 contains 14 residues. The CDR3 sequence is CASSLGVGNQPQHF. In nucleotides, the CDR3 is TGTGCCAGCAGCTTAGGAGTCGGCAATCAGCCCCAGCATTTT.